A single sample gave rise to the 17 T cell receptor beta chains below, sequenced in a study of blood T cells in healthy people across ages. For the second PCR, which ran for about 7 to 12 cycles, a sample-barcoded 5' primer and a J-beta primer mix were used. TCRdb independently ran MiXCR on the 5' RACE reads; one entry per CDR3 protein. The sample comprises 1.5 million to 2 million distinct CDR3 sequences, roughly 27% of which are singletons, and 6.5% to 8.5% rests with the top ten. Sequences were obtained from blood. Receptor source: a woman aged 25 to 39 in good health.

This clonotype was picked up a small number of times. At one end, the junction sequence differs from germline, possibly due to a read error. The chain employs TRBV5-1 and TRBJ2-1; 7 positions match TRBD1. The CDR3 spans 14 residues. In germline, CDR1 is SGHRS, CDR2 YFSETQ. CDR3 loop: CANSLGQPSGEQFF. In nucleotides, the CDR3 is TGCGCCAACAGCCTGGGACAGCCAAGTGGCGAGCAGTTCTTC.

The chain uses TRBV24-1 and TRBJ2-5; perhaps TRBD1 as D (6 bases). Trimming took 2 bases from V and 5 from J, leaving 17 bases between them. The CDR3 contains 16 residues. Germline V gives CDR1 KGHDR, CDR2 SFDVKD. The CDR3 nucleotides read TGTGCCACCAGTGATTCTACAGGGTTCGACATGGAGACCCAGTACTTC. It encodes CATSDSTGFDMETQYF.

V is TRBV7-9 and J is TRBJ1-2; 10 bases are shared with TRBD1. Germline lookup yields CDR1 SEHNR and CDR2 FQNEAQ (reference sequence). The ends lost 5 bases at V and 0 bases at J; junction bases unmatched: 15. This CDR3 contains 19 residues. The DNA for the CDR3 is TGTGCCAGCAGCCCACGACAGGGGGCTTTACTAACCGCTAACTATGGCTACACCTTC. Residues: CASSPRQGALLTANYGYTF.

This clonotype was seen more than once but under ten times. The rearrangement uses TRBV20-1 and TRBJ2-5; D is unresolved. CDR3 length: 13 amino acids. With 6 bases removed from V and 1 base from J, the gap between germline ends came to 12 bases. Germline V gene data show CDR1 as DFQATT and CDR2 as SNEGSKA (reference sequence). CDR3: CSAIWGLQETQYF. CDR3 sequence (DNA): TGCAGTGCCATATGGGGTCTCCAAGAGACCCAGTACTTC.

This clonotype appeared a few times. This chain links TRBV5-1 with TRBJ2-1; 9 positions match TRBD2. Trimming removed 7 bases from V and 6 bases from J; junction bases left unmatched: 11. CDR3 length: 15 amino acids. Per the germline V gene, CDR1 is SGHRS and CDR2 is YFSETQ. The CDR3 bases are TGCGCCAGCGGGGAGACCGTTAGCGGGAGCAATGAGCAGTTCTTC. Protein product: CASGETVSGSNEQFF. The variable domain in full, completed from reference TRBV5-1 and TRBJ2-1, reads KAGVTQTPRYLIKTRGQQVTLSCSPISGHRSVSWYQQTPGQGLQFLFEYFSETQRNKGNFPGRFSGRQFSNSRSEMNVSTLELGDSALYLCASGETVSGSNEQFFGPGTRLTVL.

V is TRBV6-2 or TRBV6-3 and J is TRBJ2-5; maybe TRBD1 (5 bases). The V and J ends lost 6 bases and 1 base respectively, with 15 bases between them. CDR3 length: 15 residues. Germline CDR1 and CDR2: MNHEY and SVGEGT. The CDR3 sequence is CASRATEAGQETQYF. CDR3 coding DNA: TGTGCCAGCAGGGCGACAGAGGCCGGCCAAGAGACCCAGTACTTC.

In its sample, this clonotype was seen once. Being one base from a much bigger clone, this may be a read error. The chain combines TRBV4-3 with TRBJ2-1; D unclear. This CDR3 comprises 13 residues. In germline, CDR1 is LGHNA, CDR2 YSLEER. CDR3 region: CANSQDLYNEQFF. For the CDR3, the DNA is TGCGCCAACAGCCAAGATTTATACAATGAGCAGTTCTTC.

Note on this clonotype: A single base separates this from a much larger clone, so it may be a read error. The rearrangement joins TRBV7-6 to TRBJ1-1; weak D call: TRBD1 (5 bases). Germline lookup yields CDR1 SGHVS and CDR2 FNYEAQ. Trimming cost V 5 bases and J 1 base, with 8 bases left between them. The CDR3 is made up of 13 amino acids. CDR3 region: CASSQTANTEAFF. In nucleotides, the CDR3 is TGTGCCAGCAGCCAGACAGCGAACACTGAAGCTTTCTTT.

To note about this clonotype: The junction differs from germline at one of its ends, possibly a read error. The rearrangement links TRBV19 to TRBJ2-4; maybe TRBD1 (5 bases). Judging by the DNA end, TRBJ2-5 fits better; the J call may be wrong. This CDR3 comprises 12 residues. From germline, CDR1 is LNHDA and CDR2 SQIVND (reference sequence). CDR3 loop: CASSWGQGTQYF. The CDR3 DNA is TGTGCCAGCTCATGGGGCCAAGGGACCCAGTACTTC.

This chain uses TRBV7-2 with TRBJ1-5; D gene unclear. Germline assignment: CDR1 SGHTA and CDR2 FQGNSA. CDR3 size: 14 residues. Deletions cut 5 bases from V and 6 bases from J, with 14 bases between. CDR3 loop: CASSQGRAPQPQHF. For the CDR3, the DNA is TGTGCCAGCAGCCAAGGACGGGCACCTCAGCCCCAGCATTTT.

This clonotype has a handful of counts. The chain uses TRBV15 and TRBJ2-1; TRBD2 might be the D (6 bases). Germline-derived CDR1 and CDR2 are LNHNV and YYDKDF (reference sequence). Trimming left V 5 bases short and J 6 bases short, with 17 bases between. The length of the CDR3 is 15 residues. CDR3 residues: CATSRYGGLRNEQFF. The DNA for the CDR3 is TGTGCCACCAGCCGCTATGGGGGACTTCGCAATGAGCAGTTCTTC.

This clonotype was observed a single time. A much larger clonotype is one base distant, so this may be a read error. The chain joins TRBV7-2 to TRBJ2-3, with D possibly matching TRBD2 (5 bases). Germline V gives CDR1 SGHTA, CDR2 FQGNSA. V lost 3 bases, J lost 3 bases, and 13 bases lay in between. The CDR3 is made up of 15 amino acids. Written as DNA, the CDR3 is TGTGCCAGCAGCTTGGTGTGGGAGCGTACAGATACGCAGTATTTT. Protein sequence: CASSLVWERTDTQYF.

In this sample, this clonotype turned up a few times. V and J are TRBV20-1 and TRBJ2-7; tentatively, D is TRBD1 or TRBD2 (5 bases each). The length of the CDR3 is 14 residues. Germline CDR1 and CDR2: DFQATT and SNEGSKA (reference sequence). V was pared by 3 bases and J by 7 bases, with 19 bases between. This CDR3 is CSASPTARGEEQYF. Here the CDR3 DNA reads TGCAGTGCTAGCCCGACTGCCCGAGGGGAGGAGCAGTACTTC.

On this clonotype itself: A much larger clone sits a single nucleotide away, making a read error possible. CDR3 region: CASSGGDTNNEQFF. Here the CDR3 DNA reads TGTGCCAGCAGCGGAGGGGACACTAACAATGAGCAGTTCTTC. This chain connects TRBV9 to TRBJ2-1; a possible D gene is TRBD1 (6 bases). Between the trimmed V and J ends, which lost 3 bases and 5 bases, there was a span of 12 bases. The CDR3 covers 14 residues. Germline CDR1 and CDR2: SGDLS and YYNGEE.

The chain's CDR3 is CASGYDGYYGYTF. CDR3 nucleotides: TGTGCTAGTGGATACGACGGTTACTATGGCTACACCTTC. J is TRBJ1-2 and V is TRBV12-5; D is undetermined. Germline CDR1 is LGHNT and CDR2 is FRNRAP. V was cut by 6 bases and J by 3 bases, with 11 bases left in between. CDR3 size: 13 residues.

This clonotype was seen repeatedly, ten times or more. The chain is built from TRBV7-2 and TRBJ2-1; 9 bases are shared with TRBD2. This CDR3 contains 16 residues. Germline assignment: CDR1 SGHTA and CDR2 FQGNSA. After removal of 4 bases from V and 9 bases from J, the junction contained 13 bases not matched to a gene. CDR3 loop: CASSSGGLAGLGEQFF. CDR3 nucleotides: TGTGCCAGCAGCTCTGGGGGGCTAGCGGGATTGGGTGAGCAGTTCTTC.

This clonotype was counted between two and nine times. This rearrangement joins TRBV11-2 to TRBJ2-1, with a tentative D call TRBD2 (7 bases). From germline, CDR1 is SGHAT and CDR2 FQNNGV. Between the trimmed V and J ends, which lost 4 bases and 7 bases, there was a span of 14 bases. CDR3 length: 14 residues. CDR3 sequence (DNA): TGTGCCAGCAGCTGGGGGGGGGGCCAAAATGAGCAGTTCTTC. This encodes CASSWGGGQNEQFF.